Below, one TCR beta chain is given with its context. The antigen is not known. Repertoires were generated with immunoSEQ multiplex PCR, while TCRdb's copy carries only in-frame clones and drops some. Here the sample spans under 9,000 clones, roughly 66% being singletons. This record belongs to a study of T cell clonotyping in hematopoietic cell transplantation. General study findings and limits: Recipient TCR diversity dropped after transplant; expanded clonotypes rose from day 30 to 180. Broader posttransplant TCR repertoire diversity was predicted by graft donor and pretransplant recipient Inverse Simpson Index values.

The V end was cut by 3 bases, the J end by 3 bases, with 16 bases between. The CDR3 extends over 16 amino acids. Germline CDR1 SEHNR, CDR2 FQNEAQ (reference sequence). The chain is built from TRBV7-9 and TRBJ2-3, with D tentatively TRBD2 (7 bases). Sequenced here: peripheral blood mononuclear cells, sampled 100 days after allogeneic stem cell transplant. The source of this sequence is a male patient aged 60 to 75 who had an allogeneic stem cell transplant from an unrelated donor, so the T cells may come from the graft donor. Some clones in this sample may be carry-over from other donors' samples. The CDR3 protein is CASSLGLGGRTDTQYF. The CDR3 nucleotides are TGTGCCAGCAGCTTGGGGTTGGGGGGGCGGACAGATACGCAGTATTTT. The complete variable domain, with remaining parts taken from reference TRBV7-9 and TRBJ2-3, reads DTGVSQNPRHKITKRGQNVTFRCDPISEHNRLYWYRQTLGQGPEFLTYFQNEAQLEKSRLLSDRFSAERPKGSFSTLEIQRTEQGDSAMYLCASSLGLGGRTDTQYFGPGTRLTVL.